The present entry profiles one TCR beta chain with its context. The source of the sample is a study of STAT5B mutations in CD4+ large granular lymphocyte leukemia. Repertoires were generated with immunoSEQ multiplex PCR, while TCRdb's copy carries only in-frame clones and drops some. Found here are 45,000 to 55,000 clones, about 70% of them singletons; the top ten hold approximately 1.4%. V lost 7 bases and J lost 0, with 4 bases in between. CDR1 and CDR2 (germline): MNHNS, SASEGT. There are 12 residues in the CDR3. The TCR originated in a human donor in good health. The rearrangement links TRBV6-1 to TRBJ1-3; D call uncertain. The sequencing sample was made of CD4+ T cells from blood buffy coats. The CDR3: CASTLSGNTIYF. The CDR3 DNA reads TGTGCCAGCACGCTCTCTGGAAACACCATATATTTT.